This T cell receptor (beta chain) was sequenced during a study of blood T cells in healthy people across ages. Whole-study findings and limits: Older age went with lower TCR beta diversity per million T cells, in a roughly linear way. There was a strong correlation between TCR beta diversity and naive T cell percentage.

A sample-barcoded 5' primer and a J-beta primer mix were used in a second PCR of about 7 to 12 cycles. TCRdb re-derived calls from the 5' RACE reads in MiXCR, one entry per CDR3 protein. The sample has hundreds of thousands of distinct CDR3 sequences, nearly 60% seen once. Note on this clonotype: Its antigen is undetermined.

The CDR3 loop spans 15 amino acids. In germline, CDR1 is KGHSH, CDR2 LQKENI. Trimming removed 6 bases from V and 5 bases from J; junction bases left unmatched: 8. The sample was blood. This TCR derives from a young man in good health. The chain couples TRBV18 to TRBJ2-3; 10 nucleotides agree with TRBD1. The CDR3 sequence: CASSRDRGSRDTQYF. The CDR3 nucleotides read TGTGCCAGCTCGCGGGACAGGGGATCGAGAGATACGCAGTATTTT. Complete variable domain (other parts from reference TRBV18 and TRBJ2-3): NAGVMQNPRHLVRRRGQEARLRCSPMKGHSHVYWYRQLPEEGLKFMVYLQKENIIDESGMPKERFSAEFPKEGPSILRIQQVVRGDSAAYFCASSRDRGSRDTQYFGPGTRLTVL.